This T cell receptor beta chain derives from a study of T cells in Graves' hyperthyroidism and ophthalmopathy. RNA transcripts provided the source from which TCR beta CDR3 regions were amplified. The HTBI set primed first-round TCR CDR3 RT-PCR. TCRdb re-called the multiplex PCR reads through MiXCR, storing one row per CDR3 protein. The sample yields 150,000 or so distinct CDR3 sequences, approximately 20% seen once. This CDR3 is 13 amino acids long. Per germline, CDR1 MNHEY and CDR2 SMNVEV (reference sequence). The junction had 3 bases not matched to a gene; V was cut back by 7 bases and J by 3 bases. The table lists this clonotype with a count of one. The antigen is unknown. Findings and caveats of the study: Peripheral blood also featured most of the thyroid clonotypes expanded above 0.001.

Hyperthyroidism was newly diagnosed in patients aged 18 to 65 (duration under 2 months). The sample was blood. The TCR originated in a woman in her 50s with Graves' hyperthyroidism that later progressed to Graves' ophthalmopathy. V gene TRBV27 combines with J gene TRBJ2-7; TRBD2 matches 10 bases. CDR3 residues: CASKAGGFYEQYF. In DNA form, the CDR3 reads TGTGCCAGCAAAGCGGGAGGGTTCTACGAGCAGTACTTC.